This entry features one TCR beta chain sequence. Its antigen has not been determined. Qualities for individual bases were not recorded, and no much larger clone is one base off. The sample is drawn from a study of T cell repertoires in cytomegalovirus infection (dated by TCRdb to between 2018 and 2021). Concerning the study at large: Donor HLA type was relevant to the analysis, as public TCR beta signatures indicated carriage of CMV infection together with the matching HLA type. What the study reported, not specific to this receptor: The ex vivo response was dominated by HLA-C-restricted CMV-specific TCR beta clonotypes, which also provided the single most frequent clonotype in two of eight donors. Carriers of CMV infection plus the relevant HLA type were discriminated by the cumulative frequency of public TCR beta family members in the study cohort and in an independent approximately 400-donor cohort.

Sequencing instrument: Illumina HiSeq 1500. TCRdb cleaned the public reads at Q25 with fastp, built clones with MiXCR and kept in-frame beta chains. CDR3 protein duplicates are merged, each entry listing the most common genes and DNA. This sample gives a few hundred thousand distinct CDR3 sequences in total; approximately 15% of them show up just once. The ten largest clones take up more than 45% of the sample. Germline trimming: 5 bases from V, 0 bases from J; junction bases outside gene matches: 10. Measured from the cysteine to the phenylalanine, the CDR3 is 17 residues long. The sequence is cut down to CDR3 DNA, 51 bases in frame from base 1. The germline V gene provides CDR1 MNHEY and CDR2 SVGAGI.

The clonotype comes from a human donor in good health (CMV status not recorded). Some clones in this sample may be carry-over from other donors' samples. Sequences were obtained from CD8+ T cells from PBMCs. The receptor chain draws on TRBV6-5 and TRBJ2-3; TRBD2 lines up with 8 middle nucleotides. The CDR3 protein: CASSLSLERGSTDTQYF. The sequenced DNA: TGTGCCAGCAGTCTCTCTCTCGAGCGGGGGAGCACAGATACGCAGTATTTT.